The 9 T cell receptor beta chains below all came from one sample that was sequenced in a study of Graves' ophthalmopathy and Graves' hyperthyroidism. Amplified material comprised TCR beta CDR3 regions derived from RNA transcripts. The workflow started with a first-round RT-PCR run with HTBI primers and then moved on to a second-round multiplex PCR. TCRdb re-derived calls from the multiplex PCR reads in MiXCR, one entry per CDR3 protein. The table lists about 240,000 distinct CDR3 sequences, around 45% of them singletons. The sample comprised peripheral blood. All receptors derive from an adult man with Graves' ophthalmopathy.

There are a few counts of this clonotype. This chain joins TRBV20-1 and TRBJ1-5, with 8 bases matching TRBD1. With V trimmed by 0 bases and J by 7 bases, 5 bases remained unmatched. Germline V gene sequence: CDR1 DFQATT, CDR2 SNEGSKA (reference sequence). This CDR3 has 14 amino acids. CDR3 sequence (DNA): TGCAGTGCTAGAGATCCAGGGGGCGGGCAGCCCCAGCATTTT. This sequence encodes CSARDPGGGQPQHF.

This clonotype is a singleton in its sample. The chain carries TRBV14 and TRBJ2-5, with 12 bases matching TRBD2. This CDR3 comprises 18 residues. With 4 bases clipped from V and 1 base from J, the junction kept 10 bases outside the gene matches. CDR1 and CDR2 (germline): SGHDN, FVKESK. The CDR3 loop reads CASSRTGLAGFIQETQYF. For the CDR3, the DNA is TGTGCCAGCAGCCGGACGGGACTAGCGGGTTTTATCCAAGAGACCCAGTACTTC.

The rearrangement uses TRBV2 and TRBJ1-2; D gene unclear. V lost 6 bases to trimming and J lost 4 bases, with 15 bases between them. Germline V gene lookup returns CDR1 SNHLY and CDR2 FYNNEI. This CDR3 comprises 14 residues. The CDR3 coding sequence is TGTGCCAGCAGCGCACGAGGAGGTGGCTATGGCTACACCTTC. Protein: CASSARGGGYGYTF.

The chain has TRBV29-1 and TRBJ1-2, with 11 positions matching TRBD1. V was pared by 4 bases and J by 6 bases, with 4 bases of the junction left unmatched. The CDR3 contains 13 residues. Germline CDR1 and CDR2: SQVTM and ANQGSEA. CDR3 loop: CSVGAGQGDGYTF. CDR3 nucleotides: TGCAGCGTTGGGGCGGGACAGGGGGATGGCTACACCTTC.

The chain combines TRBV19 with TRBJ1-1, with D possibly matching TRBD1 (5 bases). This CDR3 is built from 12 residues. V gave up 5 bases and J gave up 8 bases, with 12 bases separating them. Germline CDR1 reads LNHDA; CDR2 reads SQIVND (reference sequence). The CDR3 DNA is TGTGCCAGTAGTCAGAGAACAGGAGAAGCTTTCTTT. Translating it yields CASSQRTGEAFF.

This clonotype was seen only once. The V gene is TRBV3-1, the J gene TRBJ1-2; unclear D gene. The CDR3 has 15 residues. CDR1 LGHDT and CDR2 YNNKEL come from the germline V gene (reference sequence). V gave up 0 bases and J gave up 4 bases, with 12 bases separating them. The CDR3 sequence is CASSQDPSNFYGYTF. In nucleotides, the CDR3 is TGTGCCAGCAGCCAAGATCCCAGTAACTTCTATGGCTACACCTTC.

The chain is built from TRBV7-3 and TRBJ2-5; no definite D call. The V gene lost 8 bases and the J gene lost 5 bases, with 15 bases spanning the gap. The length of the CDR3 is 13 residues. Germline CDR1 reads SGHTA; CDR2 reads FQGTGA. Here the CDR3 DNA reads TGTGCCAGCTCGGTGAGCATGCGGGAGACCCAGTACTTC. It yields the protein CASSVSMRETQYF. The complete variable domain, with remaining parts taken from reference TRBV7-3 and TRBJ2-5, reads GAGVSQTPSNKVTEKGKYVELRCDPISGHTALYWYRQSLGQGPEFLIYFQGTGAADDSGLPNDRFFAVRPEGSVSTLKIQRTERGDSAVYLCASSVSMRETQYFGPGTRLLVL.

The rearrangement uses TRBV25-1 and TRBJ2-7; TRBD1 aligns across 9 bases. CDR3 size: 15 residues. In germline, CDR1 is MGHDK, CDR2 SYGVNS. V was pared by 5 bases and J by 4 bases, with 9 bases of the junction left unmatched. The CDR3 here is CASSYLGQGLYEQYF. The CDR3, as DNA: TGTGCCAGCAGTTACCTGGGACAGGGTCTTTACGAGCAGTACTTC.

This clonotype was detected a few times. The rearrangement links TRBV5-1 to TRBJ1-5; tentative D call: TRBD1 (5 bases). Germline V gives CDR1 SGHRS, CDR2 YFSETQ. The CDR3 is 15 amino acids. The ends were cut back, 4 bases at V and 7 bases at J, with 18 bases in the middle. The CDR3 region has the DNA TGCGCCAGCAGCCTGGACCCGGGGGGAGAACAGCCCCAGCATTTT. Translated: CASSLDPGGEQPQHF. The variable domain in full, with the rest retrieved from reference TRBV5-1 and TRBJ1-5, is KAGVTQTPRYLIKTRGQQVTLSCSPISGHRSVSWYQQTPGQGLQFLFEYFSETQRNKGNFPGRFSGRQFSNSRSEMNVSTLELGDSALYLCASSLDPGGEQPQHFGDGTRLSIL.